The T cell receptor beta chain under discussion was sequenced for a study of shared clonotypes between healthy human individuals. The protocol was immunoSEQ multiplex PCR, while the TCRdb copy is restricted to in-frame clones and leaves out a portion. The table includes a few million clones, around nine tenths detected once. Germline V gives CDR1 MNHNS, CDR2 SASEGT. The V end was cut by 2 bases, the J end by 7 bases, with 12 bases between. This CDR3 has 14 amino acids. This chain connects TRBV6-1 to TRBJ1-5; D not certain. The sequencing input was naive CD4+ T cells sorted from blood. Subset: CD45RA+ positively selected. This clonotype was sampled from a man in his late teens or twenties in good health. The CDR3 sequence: CASSESVAGQPQHF. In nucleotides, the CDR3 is TGTGCCAGCAGTGAAAGCGTAGCGGGGCAGCCCCAGCATTTT.